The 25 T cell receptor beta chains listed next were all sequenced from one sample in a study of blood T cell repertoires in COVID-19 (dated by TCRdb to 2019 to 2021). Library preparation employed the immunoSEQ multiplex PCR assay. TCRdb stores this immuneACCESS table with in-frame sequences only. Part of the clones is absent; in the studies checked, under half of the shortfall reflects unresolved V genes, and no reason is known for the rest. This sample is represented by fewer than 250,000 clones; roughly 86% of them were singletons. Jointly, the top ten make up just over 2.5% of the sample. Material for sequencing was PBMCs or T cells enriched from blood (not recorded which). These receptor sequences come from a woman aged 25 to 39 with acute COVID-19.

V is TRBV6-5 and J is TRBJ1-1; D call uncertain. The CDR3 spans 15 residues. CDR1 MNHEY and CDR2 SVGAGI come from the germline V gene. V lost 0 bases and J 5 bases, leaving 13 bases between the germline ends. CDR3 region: CASSYSRGIGTEAFF. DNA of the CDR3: TGTGCCAGCAGTTACTCACGAGGGATAGGTACTGAAGCTTTCTTT.

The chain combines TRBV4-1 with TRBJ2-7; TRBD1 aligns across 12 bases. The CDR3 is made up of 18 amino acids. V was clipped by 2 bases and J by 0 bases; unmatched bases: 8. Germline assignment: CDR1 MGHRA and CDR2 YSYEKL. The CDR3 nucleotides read TGCGCCAGCAGCCAAATCGGGACAGGGGGCCCTCGCTCCTACGAGCAGTACTTC. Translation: CASSQIGTGGPRSYEQYF.

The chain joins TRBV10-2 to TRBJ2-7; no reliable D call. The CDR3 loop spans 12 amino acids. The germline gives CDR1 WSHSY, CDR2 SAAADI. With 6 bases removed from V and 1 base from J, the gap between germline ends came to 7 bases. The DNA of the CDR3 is TGCGCCAGCAGACAGATTTCCTACGAGCAGTACTTC. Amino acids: CASRQISYEQYF.

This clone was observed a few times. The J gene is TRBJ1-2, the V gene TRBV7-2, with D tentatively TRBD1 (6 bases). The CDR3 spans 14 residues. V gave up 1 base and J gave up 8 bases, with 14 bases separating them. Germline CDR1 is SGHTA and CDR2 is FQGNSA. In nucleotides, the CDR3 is TGTGCCAGCAGCTTAGAGGGGGTAGCTGGAGGCTACACCTTC. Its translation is CASSLEGVAGGYTF.

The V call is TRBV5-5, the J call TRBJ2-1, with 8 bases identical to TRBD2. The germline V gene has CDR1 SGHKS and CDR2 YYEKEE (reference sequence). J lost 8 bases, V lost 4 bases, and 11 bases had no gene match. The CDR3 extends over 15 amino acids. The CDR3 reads CASSPWRGDGDEQFF. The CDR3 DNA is TGTGCCAGCAGCCCTTGGCGGGGGGATGGGGATGAGCAGTTCTTC.

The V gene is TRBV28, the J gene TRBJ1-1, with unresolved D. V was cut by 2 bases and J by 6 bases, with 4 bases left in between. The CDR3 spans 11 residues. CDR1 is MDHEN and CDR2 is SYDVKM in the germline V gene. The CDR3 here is CASSLGAEAFF. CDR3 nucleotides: TGTGCCAGCAGTTTAGGAGCTGAAGCTTTCTTT.

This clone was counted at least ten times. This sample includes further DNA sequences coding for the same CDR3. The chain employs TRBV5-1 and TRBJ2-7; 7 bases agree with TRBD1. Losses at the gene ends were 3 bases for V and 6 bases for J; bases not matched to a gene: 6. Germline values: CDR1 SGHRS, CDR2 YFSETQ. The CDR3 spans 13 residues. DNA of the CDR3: TGCGCCAGCAGCTCCACAGGGGACCGCGAGCAGTACTTC. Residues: CASSSTGDREQYF.

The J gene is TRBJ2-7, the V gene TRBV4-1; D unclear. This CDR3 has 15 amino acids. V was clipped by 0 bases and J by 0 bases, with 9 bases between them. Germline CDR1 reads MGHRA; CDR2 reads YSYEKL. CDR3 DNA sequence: TGCGCCAGCAGCCAAGAGCGAGCGAGCTCCTACGAGCAGTACTTC. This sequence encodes CASSQERASSYEQYF.

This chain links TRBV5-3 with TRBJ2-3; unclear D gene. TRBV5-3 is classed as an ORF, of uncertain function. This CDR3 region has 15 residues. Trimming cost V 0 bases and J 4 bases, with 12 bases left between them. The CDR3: CARSLEHLNSDTQYF. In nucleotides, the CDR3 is TGTGCCAGAAGCTTGGAGCACCTGAACTCAGATACGCAGTATTTT.

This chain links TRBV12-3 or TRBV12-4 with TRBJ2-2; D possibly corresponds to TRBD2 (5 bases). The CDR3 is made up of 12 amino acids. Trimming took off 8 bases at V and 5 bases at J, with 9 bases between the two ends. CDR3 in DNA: TGTGCCAGCGCCCGAGGGACCGGGGAGCTGTTTTTT. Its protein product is CASARGTGELFF.

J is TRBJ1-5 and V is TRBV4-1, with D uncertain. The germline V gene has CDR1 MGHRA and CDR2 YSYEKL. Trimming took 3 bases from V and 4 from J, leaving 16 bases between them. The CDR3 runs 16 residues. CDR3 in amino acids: CASSHPIAGRNQPQHF. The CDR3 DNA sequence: TGCGCCAGCAGCCATCCTATAGCGGGAAGAAATCAGCCCCAGCATTTT.

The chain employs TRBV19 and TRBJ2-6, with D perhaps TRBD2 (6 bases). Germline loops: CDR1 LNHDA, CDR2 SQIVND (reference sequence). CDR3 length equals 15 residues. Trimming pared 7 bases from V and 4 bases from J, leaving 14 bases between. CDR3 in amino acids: CASKVTSSGANVLTF. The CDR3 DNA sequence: TGTGCCAGTAAGGTTACTAGCTCCGGGGCCAACGTCCTGACTTTC.

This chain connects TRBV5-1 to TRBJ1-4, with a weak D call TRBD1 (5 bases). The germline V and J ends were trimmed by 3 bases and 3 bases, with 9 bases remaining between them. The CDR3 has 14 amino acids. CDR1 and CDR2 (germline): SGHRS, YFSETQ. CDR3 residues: CASSSTVSNEKLFF. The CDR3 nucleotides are TGCGCCAGCAGCTCGACAGTCTCTAATGAAAAACTGTTTTTT. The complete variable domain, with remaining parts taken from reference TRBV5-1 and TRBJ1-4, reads KAGVTQTPRYLIKTRGQQVTLSCSPISGHRSVSWYQQTPGQGLQFLFEYFSETQRNKGNFPGRFSGRQFSNSRSEMNVSTLELGDSALYLCASSSTVSNEKLFFGSGTQLSVL.

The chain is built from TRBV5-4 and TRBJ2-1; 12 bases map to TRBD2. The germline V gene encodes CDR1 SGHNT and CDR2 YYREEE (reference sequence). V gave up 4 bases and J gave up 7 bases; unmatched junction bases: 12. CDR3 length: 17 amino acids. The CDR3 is CASSPRTSGARGNEQFF. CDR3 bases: TGTGCCAGCAGCCCAAGGACTAGCGGGGCGAGGGGGAATGAGCAGTTCTTC. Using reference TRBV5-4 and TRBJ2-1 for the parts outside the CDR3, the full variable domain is ETGVTQSPTHLIKTRGQQVTLRCSSQSGHNTVSWYQQALGQGPQFIFQYYREEENGRGNFPPRFSGLQFPNYSSELNVNALELDDSALYLCASSPRTSGARGNEQFFGPGTRLTVL.

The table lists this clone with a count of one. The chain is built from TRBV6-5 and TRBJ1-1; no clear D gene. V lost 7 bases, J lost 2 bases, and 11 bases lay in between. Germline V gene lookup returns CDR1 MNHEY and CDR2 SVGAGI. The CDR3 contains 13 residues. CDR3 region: CASTKTANTEAFF. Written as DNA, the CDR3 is TGTGCCAGCACAAAAACAGCAAACACTGAAGCTTTCTTT.

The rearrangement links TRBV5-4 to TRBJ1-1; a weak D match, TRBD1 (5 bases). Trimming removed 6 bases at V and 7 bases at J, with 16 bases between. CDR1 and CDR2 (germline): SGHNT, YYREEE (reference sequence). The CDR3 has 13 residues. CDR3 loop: CASISGGKNEAFF. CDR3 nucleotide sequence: TGTGCCAGCATCTCGGGGGGGAAGAATGAAGCTTTCTTT. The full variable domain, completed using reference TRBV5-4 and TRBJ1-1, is ETGVTQSPTHLIKTRGQQVTLRCSSQSGHNTVSWYQQALGQGPQFIFQYYREEENGRGNFPPRFSGLQFPNYSSELNVNALELDDSALYLCASISGGKNEAFFGQGTRLTVV.

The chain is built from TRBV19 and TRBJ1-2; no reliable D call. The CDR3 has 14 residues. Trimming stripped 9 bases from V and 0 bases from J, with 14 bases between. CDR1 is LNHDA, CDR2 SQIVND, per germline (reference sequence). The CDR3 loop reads CARLSAPANYGYTF. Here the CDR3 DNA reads TGTGCCAGGTTGTCCGCACCAGCTAACTATGGCTACACCTTC. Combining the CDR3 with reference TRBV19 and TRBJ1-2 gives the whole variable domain DGGITQSPKYLFRKEGQNVTLSCEQNLNHDAMYWYRQDPGQGLRLIYYSQIVNDFQKGDIAEGYSVSREKKESFPLTVTSAQKNPTAFYLCARLSAPANYGYTFGSGTRLTVV.

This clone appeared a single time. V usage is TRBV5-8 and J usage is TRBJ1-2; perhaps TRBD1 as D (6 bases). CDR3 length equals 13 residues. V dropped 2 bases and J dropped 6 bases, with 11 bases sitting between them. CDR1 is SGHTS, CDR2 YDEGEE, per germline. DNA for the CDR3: TGTGCCAGCAGCTTATCAGGGGCGGATGGCTACACCTTC. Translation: CASSLSGADGYTF.

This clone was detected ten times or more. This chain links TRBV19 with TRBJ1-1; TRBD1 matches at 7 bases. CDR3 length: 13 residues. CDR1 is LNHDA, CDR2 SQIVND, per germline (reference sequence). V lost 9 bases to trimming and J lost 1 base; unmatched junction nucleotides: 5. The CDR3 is CASRRQGNTEAFF. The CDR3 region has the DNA TGTGCCAGCAGAAGACAGGGGAACACTGAAGCTTTCTTT.

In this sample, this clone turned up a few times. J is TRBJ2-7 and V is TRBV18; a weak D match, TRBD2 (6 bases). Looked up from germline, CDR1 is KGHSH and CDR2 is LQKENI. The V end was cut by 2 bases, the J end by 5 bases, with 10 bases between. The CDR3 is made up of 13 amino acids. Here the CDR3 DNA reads TGTGCCAGCTCACCAAGAGGGGAGGACGAGCAGTACTTC. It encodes CASSPRGEDEQYF.

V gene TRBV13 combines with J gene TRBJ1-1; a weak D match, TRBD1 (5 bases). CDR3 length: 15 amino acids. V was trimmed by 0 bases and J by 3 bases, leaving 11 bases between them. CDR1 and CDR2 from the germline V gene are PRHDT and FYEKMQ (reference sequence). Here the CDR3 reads CASSLGYKGHTEAFF. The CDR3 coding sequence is TGTGCCAGCAGCTTAGGTTACAAGGGGCACACTGAAGCTTTCTTT. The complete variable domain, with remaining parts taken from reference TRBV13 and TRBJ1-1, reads AAGVIQSPRHLIKEKRETATLKCYPIPRHDTVYWYQQGPGQDPQFLISFYEKMQSDKGSIPDRFSAQQFSDYHSELNMSSLELGDSALYFCASSLGYKGHTEAFFGQGTRLTVV.

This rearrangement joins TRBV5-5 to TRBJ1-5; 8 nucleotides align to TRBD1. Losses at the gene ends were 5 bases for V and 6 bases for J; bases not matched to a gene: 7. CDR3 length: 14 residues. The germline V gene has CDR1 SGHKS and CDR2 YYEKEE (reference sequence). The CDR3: CASSSDRAGQPQHF. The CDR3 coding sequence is TGTGCCAGCAGTTCGGACAGGGCGGGTCAGCCCCAGCATTTT.

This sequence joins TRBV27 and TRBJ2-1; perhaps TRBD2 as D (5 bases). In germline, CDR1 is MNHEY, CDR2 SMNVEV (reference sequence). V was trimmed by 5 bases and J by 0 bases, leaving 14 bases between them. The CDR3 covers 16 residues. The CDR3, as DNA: TGTGCCAGCAGTGGGAGTGGGATTACCTCCTACAATGAGCAGTTCTTC. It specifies CASSGSGITSYNEQFF.

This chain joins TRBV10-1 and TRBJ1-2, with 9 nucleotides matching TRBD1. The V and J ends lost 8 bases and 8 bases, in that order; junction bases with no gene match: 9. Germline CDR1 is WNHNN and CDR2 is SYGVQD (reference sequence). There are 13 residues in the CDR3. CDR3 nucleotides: TGCGCCAGCCCCGATAGGACAGGGGAAGGCTACACCTTC. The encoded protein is CASPDRTGEGYTF.

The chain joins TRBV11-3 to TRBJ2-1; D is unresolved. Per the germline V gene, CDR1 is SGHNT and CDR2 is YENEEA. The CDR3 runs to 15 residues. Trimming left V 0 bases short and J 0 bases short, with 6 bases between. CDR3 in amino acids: CASSLDYSSYNEQFF. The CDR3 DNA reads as TGTGCCAGCAGCTTAGACTACAGCTCCTACAATGAGCAGTTCTTC. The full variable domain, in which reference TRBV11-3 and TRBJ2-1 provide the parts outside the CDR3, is EAGVVQSPRYKIIEKKQPVAFWCNPISGHNTLYWYLQNLGQGPELLIRYENEEAVDDSQLPKDRFSAERLKGVDSTLKIQPAELGDSAVYLCASSLDYSSYNEQFFGPGTRLTVL.